The 17 T cell receptor beta chains below were found in one sample sequenced in a study of T cell repertoires in cytomegalovirus infection. TCRdb ran MiXCR on the reads and lists one entry per CDR3 protein. The sample shows hundreds of thousands of distinct CDR3 sequences, about a sixth of them seen only once. The sequencing input was PBMCs. The receptors originated from a human donor in good health (CMV status not recorded). Some clones in this sample may be carry-over from other donors' samples.

The rearrangement links TRBV7-2 to TRBJ2-4; D possibly uses TRBD1 or TRBD2 (5 bases each). In germline, CDR1 is SGHTA, CDR2 FQGNSA. The length of the CDR3 is 14 residues. V was shortened by 1 base and J by 7 bases, with 11 bases between the two germline ends. The CDR3 spells CASSLDVGVNIQYF. The CDR3 DNA reads as TGTGCCAGCAGCTTAGATGTGGGGGTGAACATTCAGTACTTC.

At least ten counts were recorded for this clonotype. The chain joins TRBV28 to TRBJ1-2, with 7 bases matching TRBD1. Trimming at V came to 10 bases and at J to 7 bases, leaving 21 bases not matched to a gene. The CDR3 covers 16 residues. Looked up from germline, CDR1 is MDHEN and CDR2 is SYDVKM. CDR3 protein: CAIGLWDSKRAGGYTF. CDR3 DNA: TGTGCCATCGGTCTTTGGGACAGCAAAAGGGCAGGTGGCTACACCTTC.

This chain links TRBV6-8 with TRBJ2-3, with TRBD1 identical over 10 bases. This CDR3 contains 15 residues. Germline-derived CDR1 and CDR2 are MNHGY and SAAAGT. With V trimmed by 2 bases and J by 5 bases, 4 bases remained unmatched. The DNA for the CDR3 is TGTGCCAGCAGTTACAGGGACAGGGGAAGAGATACGCAGTATTTT. It translates to CASSYRDRGRDTQYF.

This clonotype was counted only a few times. The chain recombines TRBV28 with TRBJ2-6; D perhaps matches TRBD1 (6 bases). Per germline, CDR1 MDHEN and CDR2 SYDVKM. V gave up 3 bases and J gave up 1 base, with 13 bases separating them. The CDR3 contains 17 residues. The DNA of the CDR3 is TGTGCCAGCAGTTTTTCCCCGAGGGGGTCTGGGGCCAACGTCCTGACTTTC. The encoded protein is CASSFSPRGSGANVLTF.

This clonotype was detected many times. This chain links TRBV12-3 or TRBV12-4 with TRBJ1-1; D not resolved. Trimming cost V 6 bases and J 0 bases, with 11 bases left between them. This CDR3 comprises 14 residues. CDR3 nucleotide sequence: TGTGCCAGCAGGAGGACCGCAATGAACACTGAAGCTTTCTTT. It is translated as CASRRTAMNTEAFF.

This clonotype was observed a few times. V is TRBV7-8 and J is TRBJ2-2; D unresolved. The V gene lost 1 base and the J gene lost 5 bases, with 8 bases spanning the gap. The germline V gene has CDR1 SGHVS and CDR2 FQNEAQ. The CDR3 consists of 14 residues. The CDR3 nucleotides are TGTGCCAGCAGCTTAGAAGGGTTAACCGGGGAGCTGTTTTTT. Encoded protein: CASSLEGLTGELFF.

This clonotype showed up many times. This CDR3 reads CASSLREGTDTQYF. As DNA, the CDR3 is TGTGCCAGCAGCCTCCGGGAAGGCACAGATACGCAGTATTTT. This sequence joins TRBV12-3 or TRBV12-4 and TRBJ2-3, with D possibly matching TRBD2 (5 bases). The germline V and J ends were trimmed by 6 bases and 1 base, with 11 bases remaining between them. The CDR3 is made up of 14 amino acids.

This clonotype was seen many times. The chain combines TRBV7-2 with TRBJ1-1; the D is unclear. Germline CDR1 reads SGHTA; CDR2 reads FQGNSA. CDR3 length: 13 residues. V was cut by 3 bases and J by 6 bases, with 11 bases left in between. The CDR3 region is CASSFGYNAEAFF. The CDR3 bases are TGTGCCAGCAGCTTCGGCTATAACGCTGAAGCTTTCTTT.

This clonotype has a handful of counts. The genes are TRBV20-1 and TRBJ1-4; D uncertain. CDR3 length equals 13 residues. Trimming took off 0 bases at V and 8 bases at J, with 10 bases between the two ends. The germline V gene encodes CDR1 DFQATT and CDR2 SNEGSKA (reference sequence). This CDR3 is CSARDSTQEKLFF. CDR3 bases: TGCAGTGCTAGAGATTCGACTCAAGAAAAACTGTTTTTT.

This clonotype was counted only a few times. The chain has TRBV27 and TRBJ2-3; D uncertain. The CDR3 is 14 amino acids. Germline-derived CDR1 and CDR2 are MNHEY and SMNVEV (reference sequence). Trimming stripped 0 bases from V and 7 bases from J, with 11 bases between. CDR3: CASSLSTQWNTQYF. Written as DNA, the CDR3 is TGTGCCAGCAGTTTATCGACACAATGGAATACGCAGTATTTT.

This chain links TRBV29-1 with TRBJ2-1; TRBD2 aligns across 9 bases. The CDR3 totals 13 residues. Trimming cost V 1 base and J 7 bases; bases outside gene matches: 2. Germline V lookup: CDR1 SQVTM, CDR2 ANQGSEA. In nucleotides, the CDR3 is TGCAGCGTTGAAGGCGGGGGGGGTAATGAGCAGTTCTTC. This encodes CSVEGGGGNEQFF.

This clonotype turned up a few times. The V and J genes are TRBV12-3 or TRBV12-4 and TRBJ1-2; no definite D call. The CDR3 covers 13 residues. V lost 2 bases and J 2 bases, leaving 6 bases between the germline ends. The chain's CDR3 is CASSLSQNYGYTF. Written as DNA, the CDR3 is TGTGCCAGCAGTTTAAGCCAGAACTATGGCTACACCTTC.

The chain employs TRBV20-1 and TRBJ1-5, with D hard to call. CDR3 length: 14 amino acids. With 4 bases removed from V and 0 bases from J, the gap between germline ends came to 10 bases. CDR1 is DFQATT, CDR2 SNEGSKA, per germline (reference sequence). The CDR3 bases are TGCAGTGCTAAGGGAGTTGATAGCAATCAGCCCCAGCATTTT. Amino acids: CSAKGVDSNQPQHF.

The chain recombines TRBV7-9 with TRBJ2-7; 8 nucleotides align to TRBD2. This CDR3 is 13 amino acids long. Germline CDR1 and CDR2: SEHNR and FQNEAQ (reference sequence). The V gene end was trimmed by 5 bases and the J gene end by 5 bases; junction bases not matched to a gene: 5. CDR3 region: CASSPRRGDEQYF. The CDR3 DNA sequence: TGTGCCAGCAGCCCCCGGCGGGGGGACGAGCAGTACTTC.

This rearrangement joins TRBV27 to TRBJ2-7; D ambiguous. V lost 6 bases to trimming and J lost 5 bases, with 14 bases between them. The germline V gene encodes CDR1 MNHEY and CDR2 SMNVEV (reference sequence). The CDR3 length is 13 residues. The CDR3 is CASRPFQTDEQYF. In nucleotides, the CDR3 is TGTGCCAGCAGACCCTTTCAAACGGACGAGCAGTACTTC.

This clonotype was found many times. This chain links TRBV6-1 with TRBJ1-2; 7 positions agree with TRBD1. CDR3 length equals 14 residues. Per germline, CDR1 MNHNS and CDR2 SASEGT. J lost 4 bases, V lost 4 bases, and 6 bases had no gene match. The CDR3 spells CASSGGDSIYGYTF. DNA of the CDR3: TGTGCCAGCAGTGGAGGGGACAGCATCTATGGCTACACCTTC.

In its sample, this clonotype was seen a few times. The rearrangement uses TRBV11-2 and TRBJ2-1, with D possibly matching TRBD2 (7 bases). The V gene's germline CDR1 is SGHAT and CDR2 FQNNGV. V lost 4 bases to trimming and J lost 2 bases, with 12 bases between them. This CDR3 contains 15 residues. CDR3 in DNA: TGTGCCAGCAGCTCCGGGGGGCCTGCCTACAATGAGCAGTTCTTC. Its translation: CASSSGGPAYNEQFF.